This passage covers 18 T cell receptor beta chains from one sample sequenced in a study of blood T cell repertoires in COVID-19. The method was immunoSEQ multiplex PCR; TCRdb's version includes in-frame clones alone and lacks a portion of them. The table lists 450,000 to 500,000 clones, approximately 86% of them singletons. Sequencing input: PBMCs or T cells enriched from blood (not recorded which). The receptor set was obtained from a young woman who had recovered from COVID-19.

The chain recombines TRBV6-5 with TRBJ2-3; tentatively, D is TRBD2 (6 bases). This CDR3 is 15 amino acids long. The V gene lost 0 bases and the J gene lost 1 base, with 8 bases spanning the gap. From germline, CDR1 is MNHEY and CDR2 SVGAGI. CDR3 sequence (DNA): TGTGCCAGCAGTTACTCGTCTAGCGGCACAGATACGCAGTATTTT. Protein product: CASSYSSSGTDTQYF.

This clone appeared once. The chain is built from TRBV30 and TRBJ1-1; 7 bases map to TRBD1. Germline values: CDR1 GTSNPN, CDR2 SVGIG (reference sequence). The junction had 10 bases not matched to a gene; V was cut back by 1 base and J by 11 bases. There are 13 residues in the CDR3. DNA for the CDR3: TGTGCCTGGAGTGAAGGAGTAGAGACAGGGGCTTTCTTT. This gives the protein CAWSEGVETGAFF. Supplemented by reference TRBV30 and TRBJ1-1, the full variable domain reads SQTIHQWPATLVQPVGSPLSLECTVEGTSNPNLYWYRQAAGRGLQLLFYSVGIGQISSEVPQNLSASRPQDRQFILSSKKLLLSDSGFYLCAWSEGVETGAFFGQGTRLTVV.

V is TRBV12-3 or TRBV12-4 and J is TRBJ1-5, with D maybe TRBD1 (6 bases). This CDR3 comprises 13 residues. The V gene lost 6 bases and the J gene lost 4 bases, with 10 bases spanning the gap. The CDR3 bases are TGTGCCAGCAGACATCAGGGGAATCAGCCCCAGCATTTT. This translates into CASRHQGNQPQHF.

The DNA for the CDR3 is TGTGCCATCAGTGAGTCGTCGGAAGCTTTCTTT. Translated: CAISESSEAFF. The chain links TRBV10-3 to TRBJ1-1; the D is unclear. The CDR3 is made up of 11 amino acids. CDR1 is ENHRY, CDR2 SYGVKD, per germline. Trimming took off 0 bases at V and 8 bases at J, with 4 bases between the two ends.

The rearrangement joins TRBV10-3 to TRBJ1-1; 7 bases map to TRBD1. V shed 6 bases, J shed 4 bases, and the junction held 2 bases outside the gene matches. Germline values: CDR1 ENHRY, CDR2 SYGVKD. The CDR3 sequence is 12 residues long. The chain's CDR3 is CAIRQGTTEAFF. The CDR3 coding sequence is TGTGCCATCAGACAGGGGACCACTGAAGCTTTCTTT.

The chain couples TRBV2 to TRBJ2-3, with D perhaps matching TRBD2 (6 bases). Germline V gene data show CDR1 as SNHLY and CDR2 as FYNNEI. With 1 base removed from V and 2 bases from J, the gap between germline ends came to 10 bases. This CDR3 contains 15 residues. CDR3 sequence (DNA): TGTGCCAGCAGTGAAGTGGGGGGACTCACAGATACGCAGTATTTT. Its translation is CASSEVGGLTDTQYF.

The rearrangement uses TRBV19 and TRBJ2-1; no clear D. The V gene's germline CDR1 is LNHDA and CDR2 SQIVND (reference sequence). This CDR3 contains 15 residues. V lost 8 bases, J lost 0 bases, and 14 bases lay in between. CDR3 sequence: CASHPVLSSYNEQFF. The CDR3 DNA reads TGTGCCAGTCATCCGGTCCTGAGCTCCTACAATGAGCAGTTCTTC.

The chain couples TRBV7-2 to TRBJ2-3, with 7 positions matching TRBD2. Germline V lookup: CDR1 SGHTA, CDR2 FQGNSA. The ends lost 3 bases at V and 2 bases at J; junction bases unmatched: 17. The CDR3 totals 19 residues. CDR3 bases: TGTGCCAGCAGCTTGGGCCCTCCTTTTAGCGGGCCACCCACAGATACGCAGTATTTT. Its translation is CASSLGPPFSGPPTDTQYF.

The rearrangement links TRBV5-1 to TRBJ1-1, with 11 bases lining up with TRBD1. Losses at the gene ends were 5 bases for V and 1 base for J; bases not matched to a gene: 4. The germline CDR1 and CDR2 sequences are SGHRS and YFSETQ. CDR3 length equals 15 residues. CDR3 residues: CASRFGQGANTEAFF. CDR3 nucleotides: TGCGCCAGCAGGTTTGGACAGGGGGCGAACACTGAAGCTTTCTTT. Combining the CDR3 with reference TRBV5-1 and TRBJ1-1 gives the whole variable domain KAGVTQTPRYLIKTRGQQVTLSCSPISGHRSVSWYQQTPGQGLQFLFEYFSETQRNKGNFPGRFSGRQFSNSRSEMNVSTLELGDSALYLCASRFGQGANTEAFFGQGTRLTVV.

This chain connects TRBV11-2 to TRBJ2-5; D perhaps matches TRBD2 (6 bases). With 0 bases removed from V and 7 bases from J, the gap between germline ends came to 12 bases. Germline V gene lookup returns CDR1 SGHAT and CDR2 FQNNGV. CDR3 length: 14 amino acids. CDR3 amino acids: CASSLEKGGVTQYF. DNA of the CDR3: TGTGCCAGCAGCTTAGAAAAGGGCGGGGTGACCCAGTACTTC.

This clone was detected only once. This sequence joins TRBV13 and TRBJ2-7; 7 nucleotides line up with TRBD2. From germline, CDR1 is PRHDT and CDR2 FYEKMQ (reference sequence). V trimming: 6 bases; J trimming: 7 bases; junction bases outside the gene matches: 12. The CDR3 totals 14 residues. Here the CDR3 DNA reads TGTGCCAGCAGACCGAGCCGGGAAGCGGGGGAGCAGTACTTC. Translation: CASRPSREAGEQYF.

This rearrangement joins TRBV6-5 to TRBJ1-1; no clear D. Germline V gene sequence: CDR1 MNHEY, CDR2 SVGAGI. The CDR3 has 16 residues. V lost 0 bases and J 2 bases, leaving 13 bases between the germline ends. Written as DNA, the CDR3 is TGTGCCAGCAGTTACTCCCTTTGGGCAGCAAACACTGAAGCTTTCTTT. Residues: CASSYSLWAANTEAFF.

This rearrangement joins TRBV24-1 to TRBJ1-1; D call uncertain. Germline V gene sequence: CDR1 KGHDR, CDR2 SFDVKD. This CDR3 is built from 15 residues. V lost 10 bases to trimming and J lost 0 bases, with 17 bases between them. This chain's CDR3 is CATTPWEVMNTEAFF. The CDR3 DNA sequence: TGTGCCACGACACCGTGGGAGGTCATGAACACTGAAGCTTTCTTT.

The chain joins TRBV27 to TRBJ2-7, with D maybe TRBD2 (5 bases). V dropped 5 bases and J dropped 0 bases, with 11 bases sitting between them. The CDR3 is made up of 14 amino acids. From germline, CDR1 is MNHEY and CDR2 SMNVEV (reference sequence). The CDR3 here is CASSRGYGSYEQYF. In DNA form, the CDR3 reads TGTGCCAGCAGTAGAGGGTATGGCTCCTACGAGCAGTACTTC.

The gene calls are TRBV6-5 and TRBJ2-5; perhaps TRBD2 as D (5 bases). Trimming took off 7 bases at V and 4 bases at J, with 13 bases between the two ends. The germline gives CDR1 MNHEY, CDR2 SVGAGI. The CDR3 totals 13 residues. In DNA form, the CDR3 reads TGTGCCAGCACCTACCCGGGGTCAGAGACCCAGTACTTC. Protein product: CASTYPGSETQYF.

V gene TRBV13 combines with J gene TRBJ1-3; D gene unclear. Between the trimmed V and J ends, which lost 2 bases and 2 bases, there was a span of 13 bases. The CDR3 runs to 16 residues. The germline CDR1 and CDR2 sequences are PRHDT and FYEKMQ (reference sequence). In nucleotides, the CDR3 is TGTGCCAGCAGCTTACGAGGGAACGGAGCTGGAAACACCATATATTTT. It codes for CASSLRGNGAGNTIYF.

The V call is TRBV9, the J call TRBJ2-2, with D possibly matching TRBD2 (5 bases). Germline loops: CDR1 SGDLS, CDR2 YYNGEE. The CDR3 spans 12 residues. Trimming took off 3 bases at V and 7 bases at J, with 7 bases between the two ends. CDR3 residues: CASSAAGGELFF. CDR3 DNA sequence: TGTGCCAGCAGCGCGGCGGGCGGGGAGCTGTTTTTT.

The V call is TRBV6-5, the J call TRBJ2-7; 7 bases are a match to TRBD2. V lost 6 bases to trimming and J lost 6 bases; unmatched junction nucleotides: 8. The CDR3 is 13 residues long. In germline, CDR1 is MNHEY, CDR2 SVGAGI. CDR3 DNA sequence: TGTGCCAGCAGGACACCCGGGGGGAGCGAGCAGTACTTC. Its translation: CASRTPGGSEQYF.